This TCR beta chain comes out of a study of human T cells and chemical hapten exposure (dated by TCRdb to 2020 to 2022). About the study as a whole: For sensitization, 2% DPC in acetone was applied to a roughly 2 cm by roughly 2 cm area of upper inner arm skin. Patients additionally received weekly therapeutic DPC doses to the scalp throughout the roughly 25-week study period. Patch testing was performed on the upper back with Finn chambers containing 0.01% DPC, and the patch tests were scored after 6 days according to International Contact Dermatitis Research Group standards. Alopecia areata with under or over 50% scalp involvement, alopecia totalis and alopecia universalis were represented in the patient cohort, which was mostly female. Libraries were combined into a pool for sequencing, and differences in TCR yield between samples came mainly from small differences in library volumes within the pool. This study followed changes in the peripheral blood TCR repertoire in vivo during primary and secondary sensitization of alopecia patients to the hapten diphenylcyclopropenone (DPC). Blood samples were taken from patients before sensitization (week 0) and at 2, 6 and about 24 weeks after DPC sensitization. For TCR sequencing, blood came from over 25 alopecia patients at anywhere from one to four time points (pre-sensitization, 2, 6 and 24 weeks). What the work shows at the level of the full study, not this receptor alone: Compared with pre-sensitization or healthy control sets, expanded TCRs formed significantly more large CDR3 similarity clusters, which is consistent with antigen-driven responses. DPC sensitization did not change how many TCRs were above 1 in 1000 frequency, and no evidence was found of alterations in global repertoire structure. Because every patient had alopecia, a presumed autoimmune disease, the patients' immune response might differ from that of healthy individuals. Repeated subsampling changed both the strength of the expansion versus patch-test correlation and the threshold at which the correlation became significant. Patch test score was positively correlated with the number of PT1 expanded TCRs, with significance at thresholds 8, 16 and 32 but not at 4.

Of note for this clonotype: Its antigen is not yet known. No base quality information exists; no much larger clone differs at one position.

In the paper's terms, the time point label means: patch test 1, 2 weeks after DPC sensitization. Sample treatment or condition, as interpreted from the label and publication: therapeutic diphenylcyclopropenone sensitization with weekly scalp DPC. Blood at each patch-test visit was drawn before the patch test was applied. To be eligible, patients had to be aged 18 to 70, diagnosed with alopecia and judged suitable for DPC therapy, while pregnant patients were excluded. Unfractionated whole blood was collected in Tempus Blood RNA tubes, and total RNA was extracted from that blood. The library was made by RACE. Data came from a NextSeq 500. During library preparation, unique molecular identifiers were attached to individual cDNA molecules so that TCRs could be counted in a quantitative, reproducible way. Each blood RNA sample was used to sequence both TCR alpha and TCR beta chains. Per the authors' processing: The median number of TCRs per sample was roughly 94,000, ranging from roughly 23,224 to 700,000. V, J and CDR3 annotation of the TCR reads was performed with the Decombinator software suite. To make PS versus PT1 abundance plots, every sample was subsampled to the same number of TCRs (28,000). TCRs were defined as expanded if absent before sensitization and observed at least eight times at the 2-week time point. TCRdb passed the public sequencing reads through fastp at Q25 and MiXCR, retaining productive beta sequences. Under each unique CDR3 protein, matching rows form one entry showing the most common genes and DNA. The V and J calls were determined by TCRdb, not by the authors. The sample table contains some 170,000 distinct CDR3 sequences; only one count was recorded for about a fifth of them. The ten biggest clones cover 6% to 8% of the sample.

Sequenced here: whole blood, sampled in connection with sensitization to the hapten diphenylcyclopropenone (DPC). This clonotype originated in a woman aged 45-59 years with alopecia areata. Some clones in this sample may be carry-over from other donors' samples.

The sequenced DNA: TGTGCCTGGAGGCGGACAGGGGGCAACTACAATGAGCAGTTCTTC. This codes for CAWRRTGGNYNEQFF. Rearrangement joined TRBV30 to TRBJ2-1, with 11 junctional bases fitting TRBD1. The CDR3 sequence holds 15 residues, the cysteine and phenylalanine included. The sequence is cut down to CDR3 DNA, 45 bases in frame from base 1. Per the germline V gene (reference sequence), GTSNPN is the CDR1 and SVGIG is the CDR2. At the junction V is shortened by 3 bases and J by 3 bases; bases outside the gene matches: 4.